One TCR beta chain is described in this entry. This sample was included in a study of blood T cell repertoires in COVID-19. Study-level background: The United States, Italy and Spain supplied acute and convalescent COVID-19 samples.

Enrolled through a virtual design, the participants were between 18 and 89 years of age and came from under 30 US areas. Each participant's cohort was designated according to participant-reported clinical history. Original analysis: Quantification of nucleated cells was approximated via reference gene primer amplification. Data came from immunoSEQ multiplex PCR; TCRdb stores just in-frame clones and leaves some out. The V and J calls and clone size come from that table; D and trimming were worked out from the DNA. The sample has 260,000 or so clones, approximately 88% seen once. The TCR comes from a woman in her twenties or thirties with acute COVID-19. The material sequenced was PBMCs or T cells enriched from blood (not recorded which).

The CDR3 protein is CASRMGQDDNSPLHF. The CDR3, as DNA: TGCGCCAGCAGAATGGGACAGGACGATAATTCACCCCTCCACTTT. The rearrangement joins TRBV5-1 to TRBJ1-6; 8 bases align to TRBD1. The CDR3 sequence is 15 residues long. The ends lost 5 bases at V and 5 bases at J; junction bases unmatched: 6. Germline loops: CDR1 SGHRS, CDR2 YFSETQ. The complete variable domain, with remaining parts taken from reference TRBV5-1 and TRBJ1-6, reads KAGVTQTPRYLIKTRGQQVTLSCSPISGHRSVSWYQQTPGQGLQFLFEYFSETQRNKGNFPGRFSGRQFSNSRSEMNVSTLELGDSALYLCASRMGQDDNSPLHFGNGTRLTVT.